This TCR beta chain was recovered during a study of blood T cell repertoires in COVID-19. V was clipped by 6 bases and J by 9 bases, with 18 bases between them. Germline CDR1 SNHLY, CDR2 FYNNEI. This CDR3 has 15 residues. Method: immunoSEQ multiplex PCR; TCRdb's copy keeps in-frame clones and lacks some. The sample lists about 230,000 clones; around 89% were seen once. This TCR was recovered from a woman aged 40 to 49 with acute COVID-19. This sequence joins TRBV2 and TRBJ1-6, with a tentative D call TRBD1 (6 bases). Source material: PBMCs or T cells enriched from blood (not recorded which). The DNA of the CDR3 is TGTGCCAGCAGGGTGGGGGGGCCAATTGGTTCACCCCTCCACTTT. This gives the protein CASRVGGPIGSPLHF.